This T cell receptor (beta chain) was identified in a study of vaccination and CD4 T cells after COVID-19. Treatment defined: approximately nine-day PBMC culture with coronavirus spike peptide pools or control peptides (ViraFEST assay). The CDR3 extends over 15 amino acids. Trimming stripped 3 bases from V and 2 bases from J, with 9 bases between. CDR1 is KGHDR, CDR2 SFDVKD, per germline. The Oncomine TCR Beta short-read assay was applied to DNA of cultured CD4+ T cells. One entry per CDR3 protein, called by TCRdb with MiXCR from the PCR reads. Of around 10,000 distinct CDR3 sequences listed, 40% to 50% are singletons. As for this clonotype: Its cognate antigen is unknown.

The chain combines TRBV24-1 with TRBJ2-2; D is possibly TRBD1 (6 bases). The source material was CD4+ T cells from blood, cultured in vitro. The receptor's source is a human donor who had recovered from COVID-19. The CDR3 region has the DNA TGTGCCACCAGTGATGGGACACATAACACCGGGGAGCTGTTTTTT. It specifies CATSDGTHNTGELFF.